One sample yielded the 12 T cell receptor beta chains listed below, sequenced in a study of cytomegalovirus exposure and HLA in healthy donors (dated by TCRdb to about 2017). The library relied on the immunoSEQ multiplex PCR assay. For the multiplex PCR, a mixture combining 60 forward primers for TCR Vbeta segments and 13 reverse primers for TCR Jbeta segments was used. TCRdb holds this immuneACCESS table with in-frame rearrangements only. Some clones are missing; in checked studies, unresolved V genes explain under half, and the rest has no known cause. This sample is represented by 83,000 or so clones; around four fifths of them were singletons. The ten largest make up over 9% of the sample. The sample taken for sequencing was PBMCs. The receptors were sampled from a young man in good health and CMV-seropositive.

The rearrangement links TRBV6-6 to TRBJ1-2, with 9 bases fitting TRBD1. Trimming removed 1 base from V and 4 bases from J; junction bases left unmatched: 4. Germline CDR1 and CDR2: MNHNY and SVGAGI (reference sequence). The CDR3 contains 15 residues. The CDR3 spells CASSYLTGGPYGYTF. Written as DNA, the CDR3 is TGTGCCAGCAGTTACTTGACAGGGGGACCCTATGGCTACACCTTC.

The V and J genes are TRBV7-9 and TRBJ1-6; tentatively, D is TRBD1 (5 bases). V lost 2 bases and J 9 bases, leaving 17 bases between the germline ends. Germline V gene lookup returns CDR1 SEHNR and CDR2 FQNEAQ (reference sequence). The CDR3 runs 16 residues. CDR3 protein: CASSLQGGLFGSPLHF. The CDR3 coding sequence is TGTGCCAGCAGCTTACAGGGTGGTCTGTTTGGTTCACCCCTCCACTTT.

The genes are TRBV19 and TRBJ1-4; D possibly corresponds to TRBD1 (5 bases). The CDR3 length is 15 residues. The V and J ends lost 5 bases and 7 bases respectively, with 17 bases between them. Looked up from germline, CDR1 is LNHDA and CDR2 is SQIVND (reference sequence). CDR3 loop: CASSARQLKPEKLFF. For the CDR3, the DNA is TGTGCCAGTAGTGCCCGACAGCTGAAACCTGAAAAACTGTTTTTT.

This chain connects TRBV9 to TRBJ2-7, with TRBD2 identical over 7 bases. The CDR3 contains 14 residues. CDR1 and CDR2 (germline): SGDLS, YYNGEE. The trim removed 6 bases at V and 0 bases at J, leaving 6 bases unmatched. CDR3 amino acids: CASNPGTTSYEQYF. The DNA for the CDR3 is TGTGCCAGCAACCCAGGGACTACCTCCTACGAGCAGTACTTC.

This rearrangement joins TRBV5-1 to TRBJ2-6; 8 nucleotides line up with TRBD1. Germline-derived CDR1 and CDR2 are SGHRS and YFSETQ. The CDR3 covers 19 residues. V shed 4 bases and J 4 bases; nucleotides not matched to a gene: 16. CDR3 nucleotides: TGCGCCAGCAGCCTACCAGACTGGACAGGGAATGCGGGGGCCAACGTCCTGACTTTC. Its translation is CASSLPDWTGNAGANVLTF.

The chain's CDR3 is CASRGLGRGGTDTQYF. CDR3 nucleotide sequence: TGTGCCAGCAGAGGGTTAGGTCGGGGAGGCACAGATACGCAGTATTTT. This chain connects TRBV9 to TRBJ2-3; tentatively, D is TRBD2 (5 bases). The CDR3 is 16 amino acids. Germline V gene data show CDR1 as SGDLS and CDR2 as YYNGEE. The V gene lost 5 bases and the J gene lost 1 base, with 17 bases spanning the gap.

This clone appeared a few times. The gene calls are TRBV15 and TRBJ1-1; 7 bases line up with TRBD1. The CDR3 spans 16 residues. Looked up from germline, CDR1 is LNHNV and CDR2 is YYDKDF (reference sequence). Trimming took 3 bases from V and 2 from J; bases not matched to a gene: 9. The CDR3 here is CATSRGVQGKNTEAFF. In DNA, the CDR3 is TGTGCCACCAGCAGGGGGGTACAGGGGAAAAACACTGAAGCTTTCTTT.

J is TRBJ2-5 and V is TRBV30; TRBD1 agrees at 9 bases. The CDR3 is 14 residues long. Looked up from germline, CDR1 is GTSNPN and CDR2 is SVGIG (reference sequence). V trimming: 0 bases; J trimming: 4 bases; junction bases outside the gene matches: 3. CDR3 DNA: TGTGCCTGGAGTGTTTCGGGACAGGGAGAGACCCAGTACTTC. Translated, it gives CAWSVSGQGETQYF.

This chain links TRBV27 with TRBJ1-3; D uncertain. Germline assignment: CDR1 MNHEY and CDR2 SMNVEV (reference sequence). Trimming pared 5 bases from V and 3 bases from J, leaving 23 bases between. The CDR3 is made up of 18 amino acids. In DNA, the CDR3 is TGTGCCAGCAGTAAAGTGGCCCTAGGTTCCCATTATGGAAACACCATATATTTT. It encodes CASSKVALGSHYGNTIYF.

The rearrangement uses TRBV19 and TRBJ1-3; 8 bases align to TRBD1. Per germline, CDR1 LNHDA and CDR2 SQIVND (reference sequence). This CDR3 contains 14 residues. V lost 7 bases to trimming and J lost 3 bases; unmatched junction nucleotides: 5. CDR3 region: CASTQGALGNTIYF. DNA of the CDR3: TGTGCCAGTACTCAGGGGGCGCTTGGAAACACCATATATTTT.

This clone was detected only a few times. The chain links TRBV5-6 to TRBJ2-7, with 7 bases that match TRBD2. Losses at the gene ends were 0 bases for V and 4 bases for J; bases not matched to a gene: 10. Germline CDR1 is SGHDT and CDR2 is YYEEEE. There are 16 residues in the CDR3. For the CDR3, the DNA is TGTGCCAGCAGCTTGGCTTTGTTGGCGGGGGAGTACGAGCAGTACTTC. It codes for CASSLALLAGEYEQYF.

This chain joins TRBV4-2 and TRBJ2-2, with 8 positions matching TRBD2. The germline V gene encodes CDR1 LGHNA and CDR2 YNFKEQ. This CDR3 comprises 16 residues. The J segment lost 5 bases and the V segment lost 1 base, leaving 6 bases of the junction unmatched. The CDR3 sequence is CASSQGTGGATGELFF. DNA for the CDR3: TGTGCCAGCAGCCAAGGGACGGGGGGGGCAACCGGGGAGCTGTTTTTT.